This T cell receptor beta chain was found in a study of shared clonotypes between healthy human individuals. Whole-study context: The study enrolled a couple of women and a few men aged 18 to 49. Points from the study as a whole: Clonotype sharing among the donors was expected to vary with sequencing depth.

Genomic DNA from each subset was divided evenly over several immunoSEQ plates. Assay: immunoSEQ multiplex PCR; the TCRdb copy retains only in-frame clones and omits some. The table lists roughly 500,000 clones, around 79% of them singletons, with 10% to 15% in the top ten. This clone was seen a few times. Its specificity is not known. Germline CDR1 is WNHNN and CDR2 is SYGVQD (reference sequence). The CDR3 runs to 12 residues. For unsorted samples, genomic DNA was extracted from approximately 90 million PBMCs. The sample comprised PBMCs. The V call is TRBV10-1, the J call TRBJ1-1; D gene unclear. This TCR derives from a woman aged 40 to 50 in good health. Some clones in this sample may be carry-over from other donors' samples. In DNA, the CDR3 is TGCCAAACAAAGGGATTGAACACTGAAGCTTTCTTT. Translated, it gives CQTKGLNTEAFF.